This T cell receptor beta chain was profiled in a study of T-cell reconstitution after alpha-beta-depleted transplantation in children. The study's findings and limits: Most T-cell counts and diversity one year after the transplant came from T cells that were newly produced.

Trimming stripped 5 bases from V and 2 bases from J, with 13 bases between. The CDR3 runs to 15 residues. Germline V gives CDR1 MDHEN, CDR2 SYDVKM. This clonotype was observed many times. Antigen specificity is unknown. It was with unique molecular identifiers that the TCRbeta library was prepared. MiXCR, run by TCRdb on the PCR reads, gives a single entry per CDR3 protein. This table has hundreds of thousands of distinct CDR3 sequences, 10% to 15% appearing once. The sample was PBMCs, taken before TCRalphabeta/CD19-depleted stem cell transplant. This clonotype was sampled from a girl aged 2 to 10 with congenital amegakaryocytic thrombocytopenia, due to receive a stem cell transplant. The rearrangement uses TRBV28 and TRBJ2-1; D tentatively reads TRBD1 or TRBD2 (5 bases each). In DNA form, the CDR3 reads TGTGCCAGCAGTGCGCCTAGAGGGGCCTACAATGAGCAGTTCTTC. Translated, it gives CASSAPRGAYNEQFF.